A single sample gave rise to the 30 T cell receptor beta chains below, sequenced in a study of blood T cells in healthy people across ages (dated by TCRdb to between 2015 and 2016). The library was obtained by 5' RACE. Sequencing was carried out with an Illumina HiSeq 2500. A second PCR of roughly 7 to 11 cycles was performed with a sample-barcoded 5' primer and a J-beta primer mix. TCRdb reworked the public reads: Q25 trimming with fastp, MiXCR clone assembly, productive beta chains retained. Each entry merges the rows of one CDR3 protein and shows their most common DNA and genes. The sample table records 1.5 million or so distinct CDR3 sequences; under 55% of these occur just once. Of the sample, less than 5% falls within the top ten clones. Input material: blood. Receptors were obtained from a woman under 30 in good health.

The CDR3 loop is CASSLAQGWYQETQYF. CDR3 nucleotides: TGCGCCAGCAGCTTAGCGCAGGGCTGGTACCAAGAGACCCAGTACTTC. V gene TRBV5-1 combines with J gene TRBJ2-5; possibly TRBD1 for D (5 bases). V gave up 2 bases and J gave up 0 bases, with 14 bases separating them. Germline V lookup: CDR1 SGHRS, CDR2 YFSETQ. The CDR3 loop spans 16 amino acids.

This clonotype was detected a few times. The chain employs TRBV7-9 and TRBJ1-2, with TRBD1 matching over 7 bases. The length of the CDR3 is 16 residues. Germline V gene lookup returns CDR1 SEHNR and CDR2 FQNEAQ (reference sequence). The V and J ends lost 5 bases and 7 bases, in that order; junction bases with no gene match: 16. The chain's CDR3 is CASSTYNPGTEVGYTF. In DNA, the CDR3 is TGTGCCAGCAGCACCTATAATCCCGGGACAGAGGTTGGCTACACCTTC.

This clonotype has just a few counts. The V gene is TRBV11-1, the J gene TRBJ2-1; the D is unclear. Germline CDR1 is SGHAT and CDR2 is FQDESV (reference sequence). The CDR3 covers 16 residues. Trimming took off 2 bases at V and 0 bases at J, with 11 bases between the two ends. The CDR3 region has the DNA TGTGCCAGCAGCTTATTAGGGCTCGACTCCTACAATGAGCAGTTCTTC. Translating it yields CASSLLGLDSYNEQFF.

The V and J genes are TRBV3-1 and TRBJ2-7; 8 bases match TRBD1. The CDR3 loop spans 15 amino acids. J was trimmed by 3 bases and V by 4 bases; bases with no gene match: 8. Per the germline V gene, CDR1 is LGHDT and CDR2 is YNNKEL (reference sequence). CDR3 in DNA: TGTGCCAGCAGCCTTAACCGGGACAGGCTCTACGAGCAGTACTTC. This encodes CASSLNRDRLYEQYF.

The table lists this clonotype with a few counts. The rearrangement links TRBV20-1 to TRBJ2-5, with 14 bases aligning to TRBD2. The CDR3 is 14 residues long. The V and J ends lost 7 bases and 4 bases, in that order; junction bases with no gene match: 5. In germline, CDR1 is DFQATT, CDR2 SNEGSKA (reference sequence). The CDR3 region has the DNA TGCAGTGTTATGACTAGCGGGGGGGGAGAGACCCAGTACTTC. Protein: CSVMTSGGGETQYF.

The CDR3 region is CASFGQAYEQYF. The CDR3 nucleotides read TGTGCCAGCTTCGGGCAGGCCTACGAGCAGTACTTC. This chain links TRBV28 with TRBJ2-7, with no clear D. The ends were cut back, 8 bases at V and 2 bases at J, with 10 bases in the middle. The CDR3 contains 12 residues. Germline-derived CDR1 and CDR2 are MDHEN and SYDVKM. Looking up the rest from reference TRBV28 and TRBJ2-7 gives the full variable domain: DVKVTQSSRYLVKRTGEKVFLECVQDMDHENMFWYRQDPGLGLRLIYFSYDVKMKEKGDIPEGYSVSREKKERFSLILESASTNQTSMYLCASFGQAYEQYFGPGTRLTVT.

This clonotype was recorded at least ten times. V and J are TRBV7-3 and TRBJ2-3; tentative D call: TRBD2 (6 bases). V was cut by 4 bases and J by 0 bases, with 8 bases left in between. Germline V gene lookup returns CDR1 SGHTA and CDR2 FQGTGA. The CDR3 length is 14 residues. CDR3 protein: CASSSGTSTDTQYF. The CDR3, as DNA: TGTGCCAGCAGCTCAGGGACTAGCACAGATACGCAGTATTTT.

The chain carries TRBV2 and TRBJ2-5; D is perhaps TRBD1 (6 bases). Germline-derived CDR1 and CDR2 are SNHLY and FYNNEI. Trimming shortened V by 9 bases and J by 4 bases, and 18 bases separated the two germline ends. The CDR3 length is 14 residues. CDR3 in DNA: TGTGCCAGTGGTAGTGGGTTGGGGGCAGAGACCCAGTACTTC. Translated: CASGSGLGAETQYF.

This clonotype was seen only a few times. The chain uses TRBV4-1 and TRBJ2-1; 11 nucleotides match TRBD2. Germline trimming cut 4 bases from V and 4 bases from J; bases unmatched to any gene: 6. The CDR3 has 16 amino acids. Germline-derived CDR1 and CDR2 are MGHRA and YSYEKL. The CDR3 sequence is CASSRAGTSGYNEQFF. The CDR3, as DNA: TGCGCCAGCAGCCGTGCCGGGACTAGCGGATACAATGAGCAGTTCTTC.

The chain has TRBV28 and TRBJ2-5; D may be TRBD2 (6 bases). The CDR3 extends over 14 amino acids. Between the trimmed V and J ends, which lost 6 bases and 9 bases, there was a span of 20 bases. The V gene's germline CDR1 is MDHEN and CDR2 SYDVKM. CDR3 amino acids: CASSLARRTEAQYF. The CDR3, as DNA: TGTGCCAGCAGCCTAGCGCGGAGGACGGAGGCCCAGTACTTC.

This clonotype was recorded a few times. The CDR3 protein is CASKTPNQETQYF. The CDR3 bases are TGTGCCAGCAAAACGCCAAACCAAGAGACCCAGTACTTC. J is TRBJ2-5 and V is TRBV6-5, with D unresolved. V dropped 7 bases and J dropped 0 bases, with 9 bases sitting between them. CDR3 length: 13 residues. Germline assignment: CDR1 MNHEY and CDR2 SVGAGI.

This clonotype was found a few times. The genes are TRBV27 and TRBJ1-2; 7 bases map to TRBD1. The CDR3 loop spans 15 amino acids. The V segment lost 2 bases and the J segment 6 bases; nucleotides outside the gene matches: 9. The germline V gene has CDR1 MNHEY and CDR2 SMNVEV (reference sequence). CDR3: CASSLRGQGGDGYTF. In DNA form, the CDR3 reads TGTGCCAGCAGTTTACGCGGGCAGGGGGGTGATGGCTACACCTTC.

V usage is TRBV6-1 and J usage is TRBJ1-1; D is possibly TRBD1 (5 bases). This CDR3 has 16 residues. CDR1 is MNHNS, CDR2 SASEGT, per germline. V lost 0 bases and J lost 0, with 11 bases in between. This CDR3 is CASSEARQLMNTEAFF. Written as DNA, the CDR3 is TGTGCCAGCAGTGAAGCGCGACAGCTCATGAACACTGAAGCTTTCTTT.

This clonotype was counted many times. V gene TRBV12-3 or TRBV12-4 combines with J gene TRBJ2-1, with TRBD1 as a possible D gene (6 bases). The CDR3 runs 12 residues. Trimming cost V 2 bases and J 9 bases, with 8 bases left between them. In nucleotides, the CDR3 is TGTGCCAGCAGTTTATGGGGGCGTGAGCAGTTCTTC. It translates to CASSLWGREQFF.

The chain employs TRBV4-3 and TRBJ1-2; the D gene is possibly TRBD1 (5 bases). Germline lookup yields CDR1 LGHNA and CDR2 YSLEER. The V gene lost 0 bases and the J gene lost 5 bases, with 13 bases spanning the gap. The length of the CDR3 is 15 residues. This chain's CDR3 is CASSQDSARGYGYTF. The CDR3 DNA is TGCGCCAGCAGCCAAGATTCGGCACGGGGGTATGGCTACACCTTC.

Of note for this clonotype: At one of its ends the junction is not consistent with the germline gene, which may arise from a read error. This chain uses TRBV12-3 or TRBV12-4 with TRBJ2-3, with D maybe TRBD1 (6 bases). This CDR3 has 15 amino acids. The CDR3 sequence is CASSLNPTGTDAQYF. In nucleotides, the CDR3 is TGTGCCAGCAGCTTGAACCCGACAGGAACAGATGCGCAGTATTTT.

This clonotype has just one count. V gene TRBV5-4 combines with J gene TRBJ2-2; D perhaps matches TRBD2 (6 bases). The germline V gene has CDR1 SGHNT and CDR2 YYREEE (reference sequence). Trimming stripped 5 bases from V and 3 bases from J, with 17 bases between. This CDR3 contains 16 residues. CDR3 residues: CASSPRASDHTGELFF. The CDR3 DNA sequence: TGTGCCAGCAGTCCCCGGGCTAGCGATCACACCGGGGAGCTGTTTTTT.

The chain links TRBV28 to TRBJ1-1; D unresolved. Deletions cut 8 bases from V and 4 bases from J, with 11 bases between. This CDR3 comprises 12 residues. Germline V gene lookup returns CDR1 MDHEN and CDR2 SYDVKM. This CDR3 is CASVEMGTEAFF. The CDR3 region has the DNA TGTGCCAGCGTTGAAATGGGCACTGAAGCTTTCTTT.

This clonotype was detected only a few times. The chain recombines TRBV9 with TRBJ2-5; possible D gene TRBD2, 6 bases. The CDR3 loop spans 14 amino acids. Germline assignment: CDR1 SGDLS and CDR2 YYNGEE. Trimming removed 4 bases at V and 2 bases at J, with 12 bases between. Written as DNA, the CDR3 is TGTGCCAGCAGCCCTCGGGAGCATCAAGAGACCCAGTACTTC. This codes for CASSPREHQETQYF.

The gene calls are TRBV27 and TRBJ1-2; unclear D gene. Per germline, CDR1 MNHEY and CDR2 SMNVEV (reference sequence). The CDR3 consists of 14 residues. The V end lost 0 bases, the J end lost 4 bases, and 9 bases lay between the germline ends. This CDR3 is CASSLSGRAYGYTF. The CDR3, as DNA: TGTGCCAGCAGTTTATCGGGCAGAGCCTATGGCTACACCTTC.

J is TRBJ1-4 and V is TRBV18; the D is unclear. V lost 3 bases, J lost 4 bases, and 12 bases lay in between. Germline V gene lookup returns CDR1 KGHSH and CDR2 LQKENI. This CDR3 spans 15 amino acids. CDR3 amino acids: CASSPFPANNEKLFF. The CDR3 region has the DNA TGTGCCAGCTCACCGTTCCCAGCTAATAATGAAAAACTGTTTTTT.

The CDR3 nucleotides read TGTGCCAGCAGCTTAGGCTACCGGGGCCCAAAAGGGGATGGCTACACCTTC. Translating it yields CASSLGYRGPKGDGYTF. The chain joins TRBV11-2 to TRBJ1-2; D may be TRBD1 (5 bases). Germline V gives CDR1 SGHAT, CDR2 FQNNGV. Trimming removed 1 base at V and 6 bases at J, with 21 bases between. The length of the CDR3 is 17 residues.

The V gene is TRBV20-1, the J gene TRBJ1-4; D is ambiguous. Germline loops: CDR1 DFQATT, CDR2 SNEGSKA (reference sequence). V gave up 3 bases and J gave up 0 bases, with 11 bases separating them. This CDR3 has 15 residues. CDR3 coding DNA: TGCAGTGCTAGGAATCCTGGGGCAACTAATGAAAAACTGTTTTTT. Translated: CSARNPGATNEKLFF.

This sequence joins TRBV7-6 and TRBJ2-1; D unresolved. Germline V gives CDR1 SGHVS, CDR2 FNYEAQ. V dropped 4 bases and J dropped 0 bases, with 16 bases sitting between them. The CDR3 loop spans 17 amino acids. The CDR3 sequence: CASSSRLTGSSYNEQFF. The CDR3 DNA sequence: TGTGCCAGCAGCTCGAGGCTTACGGGCAGCTCCTACAATGAGCAGTTCTTC.

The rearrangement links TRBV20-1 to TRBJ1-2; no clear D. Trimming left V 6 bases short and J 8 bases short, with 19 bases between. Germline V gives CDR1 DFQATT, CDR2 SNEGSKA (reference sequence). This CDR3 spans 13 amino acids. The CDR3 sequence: CSASVILKGGYTF. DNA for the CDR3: TGCAGTGCGAGCGTTATACTGAAAGGAGGCTACACCTTC.

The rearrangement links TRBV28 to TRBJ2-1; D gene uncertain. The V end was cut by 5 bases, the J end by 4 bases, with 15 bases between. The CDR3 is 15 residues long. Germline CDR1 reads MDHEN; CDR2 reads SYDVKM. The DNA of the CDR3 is TGTGCCAGCAGTCATAGACCGACTGAGTACAATGAGCAGTTCTTC. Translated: CASSHRPTEYNEQFF.

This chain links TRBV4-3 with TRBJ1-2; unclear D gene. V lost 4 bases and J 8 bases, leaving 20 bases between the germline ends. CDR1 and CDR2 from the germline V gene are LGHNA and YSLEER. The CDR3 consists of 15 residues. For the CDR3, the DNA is TGCGCCAGCAGCCTTCACACTAGTATCGGAAGCGGCTACACCTTC. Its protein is CASSLHTSIGSGYTF.

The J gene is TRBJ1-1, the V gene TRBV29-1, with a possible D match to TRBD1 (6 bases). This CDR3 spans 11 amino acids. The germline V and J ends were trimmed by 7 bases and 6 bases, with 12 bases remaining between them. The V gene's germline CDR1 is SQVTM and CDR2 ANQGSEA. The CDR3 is CSAPEGAEAFF. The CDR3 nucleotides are TGCAGCGCACCAGAGGGGGCTGAAGCTTTCTTT.

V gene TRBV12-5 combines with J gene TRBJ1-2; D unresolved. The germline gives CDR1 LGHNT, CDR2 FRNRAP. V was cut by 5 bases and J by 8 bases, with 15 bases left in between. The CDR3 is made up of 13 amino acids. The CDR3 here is CASGPDREVGYTF. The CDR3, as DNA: TGTGCTAGTGGTCCAGATAGGGAAGTCGGCTACACCTTC. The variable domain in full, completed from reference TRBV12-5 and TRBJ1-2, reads DARVTQTPRHKVTEMGQEVTMRCQPILGHNTVFWYRQTMMQGLELLAYFRNRAPLDDSGMPKDRFSAEMPDATLATLKIQPSEPRDSAVYFCASGPDREVGYTFGSGTRLTVV.

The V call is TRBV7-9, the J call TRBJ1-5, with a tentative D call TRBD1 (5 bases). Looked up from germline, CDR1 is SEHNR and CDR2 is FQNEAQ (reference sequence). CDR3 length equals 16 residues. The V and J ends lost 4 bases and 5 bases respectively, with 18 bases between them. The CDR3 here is CASSSSVRLGDQPQHF. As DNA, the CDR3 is TGTGCCAGCAGCTCGTCGGTCCGGCTAGGGGATCAGCCCCAGCATTTT.